Shown below are 10 T cell receptor beta chains from a single sample sequenced in a study of blood T cell repertoires in COVID-19. The data were produced by immunoSEQ multiplex PCR, yet TCRdb's version contains in-frame clones alone and is incomplete. The sample holds roughly 85,000 clones, roughly 88% seen once. Input material: peripheral blood. The receptors derive from a man aged 50 to 60 with active or convalescent COVID-19.

The V gene is TRBV7-6, the J gene TRBJ1-2; weak D call: TRBD1 (6 bases). The V gene's germline CDR1 is SGHVS and CDR2 FNYEAQ. The CDR3 loop spans 15 amino acids. V lost 4 bases and J 2 bases, leaving 14 bases between the germline ends. This CDR3 is CASSSMGQGNYGYTF. As DNA, the CDR3 is TGTGCCAGCAGCTCCATGGGCCAGGGGAACTATGGCTACACCTTC.

The chain combines TRBV7-8 with TRBJ1-1; tentatively, D is TRBD1 (5 bases). CDR1 is SGHVS and CDR2 is FQNEAQ in the germline V gene. The CDR3 spans 17 residues. V dropped 5 bases and J dropped 1 base, with 20 bases sitting between them. As DNA, the CDR3 is TGTGCCAGCAGCGTAAGAGCGGGGGGAAGAAGGAACACTGAAGCTTTCTTT. It is translated as CASSVRAGGRRNTEAFF.

The rearrangement joins TRBV30 to TRBJ2-5; D call uncertain. The CDR3 sequence is 13 residues long. Trimming removed 0 bases at V and 0 bases at J, with 5 bases between. Germline values: CDR1 GTSNPN, CDR2 SVGIG (reference sequence). The CDR3 DNA sequence: TGTGCCTGGAGTGTCCAGAACCAAGAGACCCAGTACTTC. Protein product: CAWSVQNQETQYF.

The chain carries TRBV6-1 and TRBJ2-5; 12 bases line up with TRBD2. V shed 4 bases, J shed 5 bases, and the junction held 11 bases outside the gene matches. The CDR3 runs 17 residues. Germline CDR1 is MNHNS and CDR2 is SASEGT. The CDR3 nucleotides are TGTGCCAGCAGTGCCCGACTAGCGGGAGCTTTCGTTGAGACCCAGTACTTC. This codes for CASSARLAGAFVETQYF.

This clone came up a few times. In DNA, the CDR3 is TGCGCCAGCAGCCAATTACCACCCGCTGTTCAGGGGGCTAGGAACGGTTGGGAGACCCAGTACTTC. This translates into CASSQLPPAVQGARNGWETQYF. This rearrangement joins TRBV4-3 to TRBJ2-5; 8 nucleotides align to TRBD1. This CDR3 comprises 22 residues. Germline CDR1 LGHNA, CDR2 YSLEER. Trimming took 2 bases from V and 5 from J; bases not matched to a gene: 28.

This clone was seen only once. The V call is TRBV10-3, the J call TRBJ2-1; TRBD2 aligns across 11 bases. The V segment lost 10 bases and the J segment 7 bases; nucleotides outside the gene matches: 15. CDR3 length: 16 amino acids. CDR1 and CDR2 from the germline V gene are ENHRY and SYGVKD. The CDR3 here is CATKGLAGGLGNEQFF. CDR3 nucleotide sequence: TGTGCCACAAAAGGGCTAGCGGGGGGACTTGGGAATGAGCAGTTCTTC.

The CDR3 loop reads CASGPGQGGYSNQPQHF. CDR3 nucleotide sequence: TGTGCTAGTGGCCCGGGACAGGGGGGTTATAGCAATCAGCCCCAGCATTTT. The chain has TRBV12-5 and TRBJ1-5; TRBD1 matches at 11 bases. Germline-derived CDR1 and CDR2 are LGHNT and FRNRAP. J gave up 0 bases and V 6 bases, and 7 bases lay outside the gene matches. This CDR3 contains 17 residues.

V is TRBV19 and J is TRBJ1-1; a possible D gene is TRBD1 (5 bases). In germline, CDR1 is LNHDA, CDR2 SQIVND (reference sequence). Trimming removed 0 bases from V and 3 bases from J, with 8 bases in between. CDR3 size: 14 residues. The CDR3 is CASSIDPGYTEAFF. DNA of the CDR3: TGTGCCAGTAGTATAGACCCAGGGTACACTGAAGCTTTCTTT.

V gene TRBV5-1 combines with J gene TRBJ2-7; 10 bases match TRBD2. This CDR3 comprises 14 residues. Germline V gene lookup returns CDR1 SGHRS and CDR2 YFSETQ. The V and J ends lost 4 bases and 3 bases, in that order; junction bases with no gene match: 4. The CDR3 DNA reads TGCGCCAGCAGCCTTAGCGGGGGGCTCTACGAGCAGTACTTC. As protein: CASSLSGGLYEQYF. Full variable domain (remainder filled in from reference TRBV5-1 and TRBJ2-7): KAGVTQTPRYLIKTRGQQVTLSCSPISGHRSVSWYQQTPGQGLQFLFEYFSETQRNKGNFPGRFSGRQFSNSRSEMNVSTLELGDSALYLCASSLSGGLYEQYFGPGTRLTVT.

The chain is built from TRBV19 and TRBJ1-1; a possible D gene is TRBD1 (6 bases). The V gene's germline CDR1 is LNHDA and CDR2 SQIVND (reference sequence). The CDR3 totals 12 residues. V shed 7 bases and J shed 6 bases, with 12 bases lying between them. In DNA, the CDR3 is TGTGCCAGTAAGGGGGTTTACGCTGAAGCTTTCTTT. This encodes CASKGVYAEAFF.